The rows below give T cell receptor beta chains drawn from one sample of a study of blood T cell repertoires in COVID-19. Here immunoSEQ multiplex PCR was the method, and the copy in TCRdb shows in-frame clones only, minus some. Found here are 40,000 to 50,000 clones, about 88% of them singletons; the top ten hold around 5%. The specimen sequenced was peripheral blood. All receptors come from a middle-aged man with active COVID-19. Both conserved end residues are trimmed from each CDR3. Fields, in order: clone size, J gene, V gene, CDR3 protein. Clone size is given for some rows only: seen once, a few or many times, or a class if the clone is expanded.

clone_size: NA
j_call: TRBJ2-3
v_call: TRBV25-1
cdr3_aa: ASSEPRGTQY

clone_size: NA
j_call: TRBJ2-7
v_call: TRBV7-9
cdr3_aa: ASSLTPSSYEQY

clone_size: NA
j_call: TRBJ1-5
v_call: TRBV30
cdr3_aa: AWSVRRQGNQPQH

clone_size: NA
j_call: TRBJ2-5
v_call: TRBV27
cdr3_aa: ASKEQETQY

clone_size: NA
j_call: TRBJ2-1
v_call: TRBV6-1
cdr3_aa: ASSDAGTTEQF

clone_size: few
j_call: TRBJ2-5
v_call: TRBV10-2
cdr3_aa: AAAGRASDFEETQY

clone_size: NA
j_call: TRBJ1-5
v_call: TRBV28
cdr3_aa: ASSGLKNQPQH

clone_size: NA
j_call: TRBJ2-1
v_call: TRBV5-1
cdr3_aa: ASSVSGQGIIDEQF

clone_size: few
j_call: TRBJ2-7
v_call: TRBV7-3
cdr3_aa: ASSLAGVGYEQY

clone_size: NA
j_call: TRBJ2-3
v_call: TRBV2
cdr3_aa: ASSGLAGGTDTQY

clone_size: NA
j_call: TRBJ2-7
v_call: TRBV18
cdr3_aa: ASSPVGLATSYEQY

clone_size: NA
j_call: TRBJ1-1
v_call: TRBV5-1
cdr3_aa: ASSRTGWNTEAF

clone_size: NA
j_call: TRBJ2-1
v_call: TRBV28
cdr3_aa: ASSPPGDNEQF

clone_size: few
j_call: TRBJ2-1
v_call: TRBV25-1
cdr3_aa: ASSDTAGGYEQF

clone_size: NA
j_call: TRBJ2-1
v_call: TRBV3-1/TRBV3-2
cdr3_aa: ASSQDEAEKNEQF

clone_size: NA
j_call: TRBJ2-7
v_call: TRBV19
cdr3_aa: ASSPLGGAAWGYEQY

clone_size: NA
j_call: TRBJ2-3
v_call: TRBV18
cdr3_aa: ASSPRDRLTDTQY

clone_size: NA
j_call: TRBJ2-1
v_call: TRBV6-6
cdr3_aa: ASSYRTSYNEQF

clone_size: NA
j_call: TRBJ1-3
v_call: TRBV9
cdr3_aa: ASSPAGWGNTIY

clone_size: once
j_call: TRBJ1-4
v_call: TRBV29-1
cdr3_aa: SVALQPFLEKLF

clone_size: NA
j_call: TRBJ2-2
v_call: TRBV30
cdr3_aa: AWSVLGRGTGELF

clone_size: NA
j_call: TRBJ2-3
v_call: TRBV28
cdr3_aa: ASSPWGQLGDTQY

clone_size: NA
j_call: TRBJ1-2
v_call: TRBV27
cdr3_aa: ASSFGQGNYGYT

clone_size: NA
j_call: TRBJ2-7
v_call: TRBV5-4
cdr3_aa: ASSQKGTEFYEQY

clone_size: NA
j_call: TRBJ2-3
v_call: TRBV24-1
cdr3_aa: ATSDFADSTDTQY

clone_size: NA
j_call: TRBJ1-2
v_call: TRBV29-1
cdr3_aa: SVEPTGNRGYT

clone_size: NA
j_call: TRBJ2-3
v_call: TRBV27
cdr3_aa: ASSLWTSRDTNTQY

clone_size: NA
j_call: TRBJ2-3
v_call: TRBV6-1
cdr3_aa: ASSEGLAGADTQY

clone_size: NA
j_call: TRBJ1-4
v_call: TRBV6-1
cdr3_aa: ASSDQGRNWLANEKLF

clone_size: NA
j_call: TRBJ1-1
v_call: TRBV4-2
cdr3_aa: ASSQGVSGLTEAF

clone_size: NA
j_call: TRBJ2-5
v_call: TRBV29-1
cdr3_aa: SVSETSRQTQY